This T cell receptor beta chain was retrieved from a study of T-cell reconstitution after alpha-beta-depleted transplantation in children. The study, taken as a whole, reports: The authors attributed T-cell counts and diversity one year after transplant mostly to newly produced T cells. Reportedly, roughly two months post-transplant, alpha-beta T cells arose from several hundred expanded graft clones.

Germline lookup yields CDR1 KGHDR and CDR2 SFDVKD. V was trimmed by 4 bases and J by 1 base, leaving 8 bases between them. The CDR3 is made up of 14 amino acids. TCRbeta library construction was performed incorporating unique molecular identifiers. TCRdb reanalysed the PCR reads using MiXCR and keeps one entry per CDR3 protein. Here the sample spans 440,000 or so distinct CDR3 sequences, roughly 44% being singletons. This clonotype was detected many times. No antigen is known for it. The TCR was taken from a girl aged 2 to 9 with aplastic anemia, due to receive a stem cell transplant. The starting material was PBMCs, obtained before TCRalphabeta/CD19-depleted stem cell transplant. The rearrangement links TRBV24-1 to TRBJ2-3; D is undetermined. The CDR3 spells CATSDPDGTDTQYF. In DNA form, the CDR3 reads TGTGCCACCAGTGACCCGGACGGCACAGATACGCAGTATTTT.